This T cell receptor beta chain appears in the sequencing data of a study of long-term antiretroviral therapy in people with HIV. Regarding the study as a whole: Spans of CDR3 length were tighter for HIV repertoires than for controls. Collection spanned 2004 to 2017; ART regimens may be less effective than current ones.

Comments on this clone: Its antigen is as yet unknown.

Germline CDR1 and CDR2: MNHNS and SASEGT. The CDR3 has 14 amino acids. Trimming cost V 3 bases and J 4 bases, with 12 bases left between them. Samples were assayed with immunoSEQ v3.0 at survey level. Per sample, sequencing targeted roughly 40,000-55,000 T-cell genomes. Assay used: immunoSEQ multiplex PCR; TCRdb lists only in-frame clones, some missing. The table lists 25,000 to 30,000 clones, around 87% of them singletons. Source: unsorted PBMCs, taken roughly 2.7 years after starting antiretroviral therapy. The source is a man aged 40-49 years with HIV. J is TRBJ1-2 and V is TRBV6-1, with a possible D match to TRBD1 (6 bases). CDR3 bases: TGTGCCAGCAGTGAGGAGGTACAGGGCTATGGCTACACCTTC. Translation: CASSEEVQGYGYTF.